A single sample gave rise to the 19 T cell receptor beta chains below, sequenced in a study of vaccination effects on CD4 cells after COVID-19. Antigens for these TCRs are unknown. Assay: immunoSEQ multiplex PCR; the TCRdb copy retains only in-frame clones and omits some. The sample lists more than 30,000 clones; about 73% were seen once. Isolation of CD4+ T cells took place after approximately ten days of culture. The sample in question was CD4+ T cells from PBMCs cultured without peptide, obtained before COVID-19 vaccination. These receptors came from a human donor who received a COVID-19 vaccine.

The V gene is TRBV2, the J gene TRBJ1-2, with TRBD1 as a possible D gene (5 bases). Deletions cut 5 bases from V and 3 bases from J, with 10 bases between. CDR3 length: 13 residues. Germline V lookup: CDR1 SNHLY, CDR2 FYNNEI. The CDR3 sequence: CASSLDSHYGYTF. The CDR3 DNA follows: TGTGCCAGCAGTTTAGACAGCCACTATGGCTACACCTTC.

The rearrangement links TRBV19 to TRBJ2-6; 7 nucleotides align to TRBD2. CDR1 LNHDA and CDR2 SQIVND come from the germline V gene (reference sequence). Trimming cost V 6 bases and J 4 bases; bases outside gene matches: 9. The CDR3 is 16 residues long. CDR3 loop: CASSRGEGHGANVLTF. As DNA, the CDR3 is TGTGCCAGTAGCCGCGGGGAGGGGCACGGGGCCAACGTCCTGACTTTC.

This clone occurred once. The chain is built from TRBV24-1 and TRBJ2-2, with 10 bases matching TRBD2. The V gene end was trimmed by 3 bases and the J gene end by 5 bases; junction bases not matched to a gene: 2. CDR1 and CDR2 (germline): KGHDR, SFDVKD. This CDR3 has 15 residues. CDR3 in amino acids: CATSDGGLATGELFF. The DNA of the CDR3 is TGTGCCACCAGTGATGGGGGACTAGCGACCGGGGAGCTGTTTTTT.

The chain carries TRBV15 and TRBJ2-6; D is uncertain. The CDR3 is made up of 16 amino acids. V was trimmed by 0 bases and J by 0 bases, leaving 6 bases between them. Looked up from germline, CDR1 is LNHNV and CDR2 is YYDKDF (reference sequence). The CDR3 coding sequence is TGTGCCACCAGCAGAGATCCGGACTCTGGGGCCAACGTCCTGACTTTC. The encoded protein is CATSRDPDSGANVLTF. Full variable domain (outside the CDR3, taken from reference TRBV15 and TRBJ2-6): DAMVIQNPRYQVTQFGKPVTLSCSQTLNHNVMYWYQQKSSQAPKLLFHYYDKDFNNEADTPDNFQSRRPNTSFCFLDIRSPGLGDTAMYLCATSRDPDSGANVLTFGAGSRLTVL.

This clone is a singleton in its sample. The chain joins TRBV6-5 to TRBJ1-2, with TRBD1 as a possible D gene (6 bases). Deletions cut 8 bases from V and 8 bases from J, with 24 bases between. The CDR3 totals 15 residues. The germline CDR1 and CDR2 sequences are MNHEY and SVGAGI. The CDR3 loop reads CASRAEPAGAHGYTF. In nucleotides, the CDR3 is TGTGCCAGCCGCGCAGAGCCCGCGGGGGCGCACGGCTACACCTTC.

This clone has a single count. This chain joins TRBV19 and TRBJ1-5, with D possibly TRBD1 on 6 matching bases. Trimming took off 5 bases at V and 6 bases at J, with 14 bases between the two ends. The CDR3 extends over 14 amino acids. In germline, CDR1 is LNHDA, CDR2 SQIVND (reference sequence). CDR3 amino acids: CASSRQGMSQPQHF. The CDR3 nucleotides are TGTGCCAGTAGTCGGCAGGGGATGAGTCAGCCCCAGCATTTT. The full variable domain, completed using reference TRBV19 and TRBJ1-5, is DGGITQSPKYLFRKEGQNVTLSCEQNLNHDAMYWYRQDPGQGLRLIYYSQIVNDFQKGDIAEGYSVSREKKESFPLTVTSAQKNPTAFYLCASSRQGMSQPQHFGDGTRLSIL.

The genes are TRBV10-3 and TRBJ1-2; D not certain. With 3 bases removed from V and 9 bases from J, the gap between germline ends came to 14 bases. Germline V gene sequence: CDR1 ENHRY, CDR2 SYGVKD. The CDR3 has 13 amino acids. The CDR3 coding sequence is TGTGCCATCAGTGACGGCTTGGACGGCAGCTACACCTTC. Its translation is CAISDGLDGSYTF.

For this clone: A far larger clone is off by one base, so a read error is likely. The V call is TRBV5-6, the J call TRBJ1-3; D is uncertain. The CDR3 length is 12 residues. The V gene lost 4 bases and the J gene lost 2 bases, with 4 bases spanning the gap. Per the germline V gene, CDR1 is SGHDT and CDR2 is YYEEEE. Here the CDR3 DNA reads TGTGCCAGCAGCCCGGCTGGAAACACCATATATTTT. It encodes CASSPAGNTIYF.

The chain links TRBV5-1 to TRBJ2-7; 11 nucleotides align to TRBD2. V lost 5 bases and J lost 0; bases outside the gene matches: 16. The CDR3 sequence is 19 residues long. Germline V gene data show CDR1 as SGHRS and CDR2 as YFSETQ. DNA for the CDR3: TGCGCCAGCAGAAACGGGCCGGGACTAGCGGTCCAGAGCTCCTACGAGCAGTACTTC. This encodes CASRNGPGLAVQSSYEQYF.

The J gene is TRBJ1-1, the V gene TRBV10-1; D is ambiguous. The V gene's germline CDR1 is WNHNN and CDR2 SYGVQD (reference sequence). V shed 2 bases and J shed 4 bases, with 8 bases lying between them. This CDR3 is 13 amino acids long. The CDR3 spells CASSEHRATEAFF. The CDR3 DNA reads as TGCGCCAGCAGTGAGCATAGGGCCACTGAAGCTTTCTTT.

The chain recombines TRBV5-1 with TRBJ1-4; D gene ambiguous. CDR1 and CDR2 (germline): SGHRS, YFSETQ. V was shortened by 0 bases and J by 6 bases, with 9 bases between the two germline ends. The CDR3 loop spans 14 amino acids. CDR3 residues: CASSLDGEYEKLFF. Written as DNA, the CDR3 is TGCGCCAGCAGCTTGGATGGGGAGTATGAAAAACTGTTTTTT.

The V call is TRBV6-5, the J call TRBJ2-7; TRBD2 might be the D (5 bases). The CDR3 contains 12 residues. V was clipped by 1 base and J by 5 bases, with 6 bases between them. Per germline, CDR1 MNHEY and CDR2 SVGAGI. In nucleotides, the CDR3 is TGTGCCAGCAGTTACTACGGGGACGAGCAGTACTTC. It is translated as CASSYYGDEQYF.

V usage is TRBV18 and J usage is TRBJ1-2, with 7 bases identical to TRBD1. The CDR3 runs 14 residues. CDR1 is KGHSH, CDR2 LQKENI, per germline. Trimming removed 2 bases from V and 7 bases from J; junction bases left unmatched: 7. The CDR3 is CASSPGTESSGYTF. The CDR3 region has the DNA TGTGCCAGCTCACCAGGGACAGAGTCTTCTGGCTACACCTTC.

This sequence joins TRBV4-2 and TRBJ2-7, with D perhaps being TRBD1 or TRBD2 (5 bases each). Germline-derived CDR1 and CDR2 are LGHNA and YNFKEQ. The CDR3 runs to 16 residues. With 0 bases removed from V and 7 bases from J, the gap between germline ends came to 19 bases. The CDR3 region is CASSQDGTVGESEQYF. CDR3 in DNA: TGTGCCAGCAGCCAAGACGGGACGGTCGGTGAGTCAGAGCAGTACTTC.

This chain links TRBV6-1 with TRBJ1-3, with a possible D match to TRBD1 (5 bases). Trimming removed 2 bases at V and 0 bases at J, with 11 bases between. The CDR3 has 16 amino acids. The germline V gene encodes CDR1 MNHNS and CDR2 SASEGT. The DNA for the CDR3 is TGTGCCAGCAGTGAATGGGGACCGAGCTCTGGAAACACCATATATTTT. Its translation: CASSEWGPSSGNTIYF.

The rearrangement joins TRBV3-1 (or the pseudogene TRBV3-2) to TRBJ2-7, with 10 bases that match TRBD1. The V gene end was trimmed by 0 bases and the J gene end by 2 bases; junction bases not matched to a gene: 13. The CDR3 spans 19 residues. CDR1 LGHDT and CDR2 YNNKEL come from the germline V gene (reference sequence). The CDR3 nucleotides are TGTGCCAGCAGCCAAGATAAATCCGGGACAGGGGTCTGGGCCTACGAGCAGTACTTC. As protein: CASSQDKSGTGVWAYEQYF.

This clone was observed a handful of times. This chain connects TRBV7-9 to TRBJ1-3; D is possibly TRBD1 (5 bases). Germline assignment: CDR1 SEHNR and CDR2 FQNEAQ (reference sequence). V gave up 8 bases and J gave up 3 bases, with 8 bases separating them. The CDR3 is made up of 12 amino acids. This chain's CDR3 is CASEGIGNTIYF. CDR3 bases: TGTGCCAGCGAGGGGATTGGAAACACCATATATTTT. Full variable domain (missing parts from reference TRBV7-9 and TRBJ1-3): DTGVSQNPRHKITKRGQNVTFRCDPISEHNRLYWYRQTLGQGPEFLTYFQNEAQLEKSRLLSDRFSAERPKGSFSTLEIQRTEQGDSAMYLCASEGIGNTIYFGEGSWLTVV.

This clone was observed once. The V gene is TRBV7-6, the J gene TRBJ1-1, with TRBD1 as a possible D gene (6 bases). Trimming pared 5 bases from V and 2 bases from J, leaving 12 bases between. Germline V lookup: CDR1 SGHVS, CDR2 FNYEAQ. This CDR3 is built from 14 residues. The CDR3 DNA reads TGTGCCAGCAGCCCCCGGACAGAAAACACTGAAGCTTTCTTT. Translation: CASSPRTENTEAFF.

CDR3 residues: CAWSVLYPINYGYTF. The CDR3 DNA sequence: TGTGCCTGGAGTGTACTTTATCCTATTAACTATGGCTACACCTTC. This chain connects TRBV30 to TRBJ1-2; D unresolved. CDR3 length equals 15 residues. The V end lost 0 bases, the J end lost 1 base, and 12 bases lay between the germline ends. Germline lookup yields CDR1 GTSNPN and CDR2 SVGIG (reference sequence).